This T cell receptor (beta chain) was recovered during a study of glioma-infiltrating T cells. Study-level information: Dexamethasone exposure before glioma surgery was limited to six or fewer days.

This clonotype was observed at least ten times. Its antigen is unidentified. CDR3 length equals 11 residues. Trimming pared 7 bases from V and 2 bases from J, leaving 8 bases between. Germline CDR1 reads DFQATT; CDR2 reads SNEGSKA (reference sequence). Using RNA template, CDR3s of TCR alpha and beta were amplified with iRepertoire arm-PCR. TCRdb analysed the multiplex PCR reads with MiXCR anew, one entry per CDR3 protein. The sample gives a few hundred thousand distinct CDR3 sequences, 35% to 45% of which show up once; more than 10% is in the top ten. Notes on the study in general: Above-expected tissue-blood divergence occurred in all gliomas, most in low-grade ones.

This chain uses TRBV20-1 with TRBJ2-5, with D perhaps assigned TRBD1 or TRBD2 (5 bases each). This sequence was found in a human donor with low-grade glioma or glioblastoma, undergoing nonglioma brain surgery, or in good health (not recorded which). Sequencing used glioma tissue, nonneoplastic brain tissue, or PBMCs (not recorded which). The chain's CDR3 is CSGDHQETQYF. In DNA form, the CDR3 reads TGCAGTGGGGACCATCAAGAGACCCAGTACTTC.